A single count supports the clone carrying this T cell receptor beta chain. Original analysis: Estimation of nucleated cell counts relied on the amplification of reference gene primers. The data were produced by immunoSEQ multiplex PCR, yet TCRdb's version contains in-frame clones alone and is incomplete. The V and J calls and clone size were taken over from that table, and D and trimming were inferred from the DNA. This table has fewer than 150,000 clones, approximately 85% appearing once. The sample is drawn from a study of blood T cell repertoires in COVID-19. At the level of the study: Acute and convalescent COVID-19 samples came from the United States, Italy and Spain. Sources were T cells, B-cell-depleted T cells, or PBMCs; the material itself was cDNA or gDNA.

The TCR comes from a human donor in a cohort sampled during active COVID-19. Source material: peripheral blood.

The CDR3 region is CASSPEDRGGGYTF. The CDR3 bases are TGTGCCAGCAGTCCAGAGGACAGGGGAGGTGGCTACACCTTC. The chain links TRBV27 to TRBJ1-2; 9 bases agree with TRBD1. The junction had 8 bases not matched to a gene; V was cut back by 5 bases and J by 7 bases. This CDR3 has 14 residues. Per the germline V gene, CDR1 is MNHEY and CDR2 is SMNVEV (reference sequence).